This entry describes one TCR beta chain. The TCRbeta library incorporated unique molecular identifiers. One entry per CDR3 protein, called by TCRdb with MiXCR from the PCR reads. The table lists 500,000 to 750,000 distinct CDR3 sequences, 25% to 30% of them singletons. Trimming took off 2 bases at V and 0 bases at J, with 8 bases between the two ends. The CDR3 is made up of 16 amino acids. Germline V CDR1 and CDR2: MDHEN, SYDVKM. These data come from a study of T-cell reconstitution after alpha-beta-depleted transplantation in children. The input for sequencing was PBMCs, taken before TCRalphabeta/CD19-depleted stem cell transplant. The J gene is TRBJ2-6, the V gene TRBV28; possibly TRBD2 for D (5 bases). This receptor was obtained from a boy in the first two years of life with Wiskott-Aldrich syndrome, due to receive a stem cell transplant. This chain's CDR3 is CASSLRRNSGANVLTF. In DNA form, the CDR3 reads TGTGCCAGCAGTTTAAGGAGGAACTCTGGGGCCAACGTCCTGACTTTC.